This T cell receptor (beta chain) was sequenced during a study of CD8 T cells in Susac syndrome. Notes on the study in general: An acknowledgment was made by the study that its TCR sequencing and HLA analysis involved relatively few individuals.

CD8+ and CD4+ T cells from blood underwent TCR beta sequencing, which was carried out in a high-throughput format. TEMRA cells were enriched by FACS, and CD4+ and CD8+ T cells were negatively isolated. Reverse transcription of about 0.45 to 1 ug RNA was performed with random hexamers. The amplification used immunoSEQ multiplex PCR on TCR beta CDR3; it spanned 54 Vbeta and 13 Jbeta. TCRdb recomputed calls from the immunoSEQ multiplex PCR reads with MiXCR, one row per CDR3 protein. The table records around 59,000 distinct CDR3 sequences, approximately 92% of them present only once. A single count supports this clonotype. Its cognate antigen is unknown. The germline V gene encodes CDR1 SGHRS and CDR2 YFSETQ. Trimming removed 1 base from V and 1 base from J; junction bases left unmatched: 2. The CDR3 consists of 15 residues.

The sequence derives from a human donor in good health. The chain uses TRBV5-1 and TRBJ2-5; 9 positions match TRBD2. Sequenced material: CD8+ T cells from PBMCs. In DNA form, the CDR3 reads TGCGCCAGCAGCTTGAGGCGGGGGGGCCAAGAGACCCAGTACTTC. Translation gives CASSLRRGGQETQYF. Full variable domain (outside the CDR3, taken from reference TRBV5-1 and TRBJ2-5): KAGVTQTPRYLIKTRGQQVTLSCSPISGHRSVSWYQQTPGQGLQFLFEYFSETQRNKGNFPGRFSGRQFSNSRSEMNVSTLELGDSALYLCASSLRRGGQETQYFGPGTRLLVL.